These 5 T cell receptor beta chains share one sample of origin, sequenced in a study of CD8 T cells in ankylosing spondylitis. Study conclusions and caveats: What seemed typical of ankylosing spondylitis blood was a TCR beta motif built from roughly 8 highly homologous variants.

TCRdb reprocessed the 5' RACE reads with MiXCR, giving one entry per CDR3 protein. In the table there are around 440,000 distinct CDR3 sequences, over 15% of which are singletons. These TCRs are of unknown antigen specificity. The sequenced material came from blood, either unsorted or a sorted T cell fraction (not recorded which). These receptor sequences come from a male donor with ankylosing spondylitis.

On this clonotype itself: One junction end does not reproduce the germline sequence, and a read error may be involved. The chain couples TRBV29-1 to TRBJ2-1; D gene uncertain. The CDR3 extends over 11 amino acids. Germline values: CDR1 SQVTM, CDR2 ANQGSEA. The chain's CDR3 is CLIDLYNEQFF. The CDR3 bases are TGTTTGATTGACCTCTACAATGAGCAGTTCTTC.

The chain is built from TRBV5-1 and TRBJ1-6; no clear D. CDR3 size: 15 residues. CDR1 is SGHRS, CDR2 YFSETQ, per germline. Trimming removed 4 bases at V and 7 bases at J, with 15 bases between. CDR3 region: CASSLSGVRNSPLHF. In nucleotides, the CDR3 is TGCGCCAGCAGCCTGTCCGGGGTAAGAAATTCACCCCTCCACTTT.

The chain carries TRBV6-1 and TRBJ1-5; D unclear. The CDR3 runs to 16 residues. With 1 base removed from V and 5 bases from J, the gap between germline ends came to 15 bases. Germline V gene sequence: CDR1 MNHNS, CDR2 SASEGT. In DNA, the CDR3 is TGTGCCAGCAGTGAAGGCCCCGGGATGTTGGATCAGCCCCAGCATTTT. Residues: CASSEGPGMLDQPQHF.

This clonotype has just a few counts. The chain carries TRBV5-1 and TRBJ2-7; D is unresolved. CDR1 and CDR2 from the germline V gene are SGHRS and YFSETQ. Trimming took off 3 bases at V and 3 bases at J, with 13 bases between the two ends. CDR3 length equals 14 residues. The CDR3, as DNA: TGCGCCAGCAGCTCGACCACGGGCCTCTACGAGCAGTACTTC. Its translation: CASSSTTGLYEQYF.

This clonotype has ten or more counts. V gene TRBV7-2 combines with J gene TRBJ2-3; the D gene is possibly TRBD2 (6 bases). The CDR3 extends over 17 amino acids. V was clipped by 0 bases and J by 1 base, with 14 bases between them. Germline CDR1 reads SGHTA; CDR2 reads FQGNSA. The CDR3 here is CASSLAGRGRGTDTQYF. For the CDR3, the DNA is TGTGCCAGCAGCTTAGCCGGGAGAGGGAGAGGCACAGATACGCAGTATTTT.